This T cell receptor (beta chain) was captured by sequencing in a study of siplizumab effects on memory and regulatory T cells. Each sample contributed roughly 10^5 TCR templates to the assay. Produced via immunoSEQ multiplex PCR; TCRdb's table is partial and in-frame only. The repertoire consists of 85,000 or so clones, with more than 85% occurring once and the leading ten covering approximately 17%. Overall study findings and caveats: For siplizumab cultures, the suppressive function of their proliferating Tregs was not confirmed. Naive T cells apparently outstripped memory cells in diversity and seemed major alloresponse contributors.

The CDR3 is 15 amino acids. The V and J ends lost 1 base and 6 bases, in that order; junction bases with no gene match: 9. CDR1 SEHNR and CDR2 FQNEAQ come from the germline V gene (reference sequence). About this clone itself: What it binds is unknown.

The chain uses TRBV7-9 and TRBJ2-7; 7 bases fit TRBD2. This clonotype originated in a human donor in good health. Sequences were obtained from CD8+ T cells sorted from blood. The CDR3 nucleotides are TGTGCCAGCAGCTTAGTGGTAGCGGGCGGGTTCGAGCAGTACTTC. This codes for CASSLVVAGGFEQYF.